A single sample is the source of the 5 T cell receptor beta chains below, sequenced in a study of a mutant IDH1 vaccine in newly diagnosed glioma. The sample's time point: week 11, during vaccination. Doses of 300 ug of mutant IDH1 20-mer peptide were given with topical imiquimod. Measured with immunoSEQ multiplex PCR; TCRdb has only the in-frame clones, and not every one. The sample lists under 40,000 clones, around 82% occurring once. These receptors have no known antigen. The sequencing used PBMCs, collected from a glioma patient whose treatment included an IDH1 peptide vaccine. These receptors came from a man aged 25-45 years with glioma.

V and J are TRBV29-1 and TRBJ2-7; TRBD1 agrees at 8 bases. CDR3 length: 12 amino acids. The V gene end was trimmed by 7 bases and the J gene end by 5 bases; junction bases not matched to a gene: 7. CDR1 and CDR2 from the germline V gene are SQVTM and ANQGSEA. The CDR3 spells CSAKDRVDEQYF. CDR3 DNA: TGCAGCGCGAAGGACAGGGTCGACGAGCAGTACTTC.

The CDR3 sequence is CASSLLTSYNEQFF. The CDR3 DNA reads as TGTGCCAGCAGTCTCCTGACCTCCTACAATGAGCAGTTCTTC. The chain joins TRBV27 to TRBJ2-1; D uncertain. Germline V gene sequence: CDR1 MNHEY, CDR2 SMNVEV (reference sequence). The CDR3 covers 14 residues. The V end was cut by 5 bases, the J end by 0 bases, with 8 bases between.

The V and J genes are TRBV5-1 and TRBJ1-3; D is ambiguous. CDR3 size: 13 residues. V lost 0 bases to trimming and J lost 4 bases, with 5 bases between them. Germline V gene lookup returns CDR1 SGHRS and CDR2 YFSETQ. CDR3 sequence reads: CASSLVEGNTIYF. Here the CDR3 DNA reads TGCGCCAGCAGCTTGGTGGAGGGAAACACCATATATTTT.

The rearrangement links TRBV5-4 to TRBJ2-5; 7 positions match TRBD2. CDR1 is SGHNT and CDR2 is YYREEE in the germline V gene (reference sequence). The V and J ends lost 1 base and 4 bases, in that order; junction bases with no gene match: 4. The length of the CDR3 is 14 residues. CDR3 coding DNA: TGTGCCAGCAGCTTGAGGTCTAGCGGAGAGACCCAGTACTTC. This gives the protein CASSLRSSGETQYF.

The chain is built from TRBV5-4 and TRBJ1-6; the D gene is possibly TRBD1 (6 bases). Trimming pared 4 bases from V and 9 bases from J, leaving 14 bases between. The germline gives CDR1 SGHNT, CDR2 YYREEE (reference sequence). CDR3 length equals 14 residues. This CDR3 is CASSPRGGTSPLHF. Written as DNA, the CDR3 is TGTGCCAGCAGCCCTAGAGGGGGGACTTCACCCCTCCACTTT.